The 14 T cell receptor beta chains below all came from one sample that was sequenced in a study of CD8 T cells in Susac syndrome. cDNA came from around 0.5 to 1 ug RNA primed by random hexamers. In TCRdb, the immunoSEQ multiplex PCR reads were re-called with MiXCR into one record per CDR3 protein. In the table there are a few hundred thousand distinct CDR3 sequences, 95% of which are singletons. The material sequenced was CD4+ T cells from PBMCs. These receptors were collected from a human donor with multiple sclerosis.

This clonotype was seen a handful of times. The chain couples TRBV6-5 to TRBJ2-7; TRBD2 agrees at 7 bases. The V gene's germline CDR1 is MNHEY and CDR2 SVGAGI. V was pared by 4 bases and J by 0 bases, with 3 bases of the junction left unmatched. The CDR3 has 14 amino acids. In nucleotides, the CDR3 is TGTGCCAGCAGTTCTAGCGGAAGCTCCTACGAGCAGTACTTC. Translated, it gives CASSSSGSSYEQYF.

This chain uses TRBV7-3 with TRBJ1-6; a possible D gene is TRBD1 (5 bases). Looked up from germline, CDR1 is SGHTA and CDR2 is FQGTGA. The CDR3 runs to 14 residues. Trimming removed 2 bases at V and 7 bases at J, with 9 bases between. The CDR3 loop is CASSLWGNNSPLHF. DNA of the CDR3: TGTGCCAGCAGCTTATGGGGCAACAATTCACCCCTCCACTTT.

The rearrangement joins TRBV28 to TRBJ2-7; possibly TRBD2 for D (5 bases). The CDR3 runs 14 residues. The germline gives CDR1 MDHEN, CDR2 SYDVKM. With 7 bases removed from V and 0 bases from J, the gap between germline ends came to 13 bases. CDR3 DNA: TGTGCCAGCATCCCCGGGGTATCCTCCTACGAGCAGTACTTC. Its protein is CASIPGVSSYEQYF.

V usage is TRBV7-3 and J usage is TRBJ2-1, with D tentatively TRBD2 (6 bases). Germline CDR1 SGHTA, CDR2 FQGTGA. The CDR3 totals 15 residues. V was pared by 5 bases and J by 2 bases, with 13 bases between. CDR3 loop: CASSVIAEAYNEQFF. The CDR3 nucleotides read TGTGCCAGCAGCGTGATAGCGGAGGCCTACAATGAGCAGTTCTTC.

CDR3 DNA sequence: TGTGCCAGTAGTCCTAGGACAGGGAATGAAGATACGCAGTATTTT. It specifies CASSPRTGNEDTQYF. The chain carries TRBV19 and TRBJ2-3; 8 bases align to TRBD1. With 5 bases clipped from V and 5 bases from J, the junction kept 9 bases outside the gene matches. Germline CDR1 and CDR2: LNHDA and SQIVND (reference sequence). The CDR3 is 15 residues long.

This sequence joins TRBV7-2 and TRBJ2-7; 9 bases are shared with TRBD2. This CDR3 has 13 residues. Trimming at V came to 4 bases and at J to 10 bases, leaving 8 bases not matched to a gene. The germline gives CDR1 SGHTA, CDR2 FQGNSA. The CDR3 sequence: CASSSLPSGEQYF. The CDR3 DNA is TGTGCCAGCAGCTCCCTCCCTAGCGGGGAACAGTACTTC.

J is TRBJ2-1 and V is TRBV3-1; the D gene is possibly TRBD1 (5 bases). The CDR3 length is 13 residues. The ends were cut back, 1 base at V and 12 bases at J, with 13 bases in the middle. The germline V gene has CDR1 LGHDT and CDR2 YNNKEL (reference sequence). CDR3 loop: CASSQGWGVGQFF. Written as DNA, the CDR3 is TGTGCCAGCAGCCAAGGTTGGGGCGTGGGGCAGTTCTTC.

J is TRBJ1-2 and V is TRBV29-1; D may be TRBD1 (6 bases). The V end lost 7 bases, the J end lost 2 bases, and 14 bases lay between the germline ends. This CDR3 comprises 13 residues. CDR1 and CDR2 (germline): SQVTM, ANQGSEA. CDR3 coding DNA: TGCAGCGACCGACAGGCTTCGAACTATGGCTACACCTTC. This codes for CSDRQASNYGYTF.

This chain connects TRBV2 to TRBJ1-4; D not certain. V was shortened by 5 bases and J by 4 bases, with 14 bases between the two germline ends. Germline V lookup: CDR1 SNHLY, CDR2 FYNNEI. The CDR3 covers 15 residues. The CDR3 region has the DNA TGTGCCAGCAGTCCGAGTTCCGCCGATAATGAAAAACTGTTTTTT. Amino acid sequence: CASSPSSADNEKLFF.

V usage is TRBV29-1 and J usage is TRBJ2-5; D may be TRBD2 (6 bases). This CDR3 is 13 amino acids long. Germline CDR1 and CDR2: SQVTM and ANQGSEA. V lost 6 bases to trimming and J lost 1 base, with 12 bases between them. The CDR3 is CSVRGLFQETQYF. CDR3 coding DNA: TGCAGCGTGAGGGGACTGTTCCAAGAGACCCAGTACTTC.

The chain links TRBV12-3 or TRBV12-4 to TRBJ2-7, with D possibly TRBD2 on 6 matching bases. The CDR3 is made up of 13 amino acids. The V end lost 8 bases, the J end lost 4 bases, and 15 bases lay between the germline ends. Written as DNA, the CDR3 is TGTGCCAGCGGACGGGAGTATGCTTACGAGCAGTACTTC. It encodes CASGREYAYEQYF.

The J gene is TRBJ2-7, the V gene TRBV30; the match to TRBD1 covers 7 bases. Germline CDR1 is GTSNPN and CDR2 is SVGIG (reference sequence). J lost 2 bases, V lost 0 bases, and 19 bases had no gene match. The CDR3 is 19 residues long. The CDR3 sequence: CAWSVPYHKRQGRTYEQYF. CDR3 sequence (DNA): TGTGCCTGGAGTGTACCGTACCACAAAAGACAGGGAAGGACCTACGAGCAGTACTTC.

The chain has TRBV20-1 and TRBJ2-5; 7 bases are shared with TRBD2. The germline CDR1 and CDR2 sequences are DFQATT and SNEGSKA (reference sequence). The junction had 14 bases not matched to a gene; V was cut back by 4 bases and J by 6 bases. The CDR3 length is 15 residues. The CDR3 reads CSATITGLDRQTQYF. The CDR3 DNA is TGCAGTGCTACAATAACCGGACTAGATAGGCAGACCCAGTACTTC.

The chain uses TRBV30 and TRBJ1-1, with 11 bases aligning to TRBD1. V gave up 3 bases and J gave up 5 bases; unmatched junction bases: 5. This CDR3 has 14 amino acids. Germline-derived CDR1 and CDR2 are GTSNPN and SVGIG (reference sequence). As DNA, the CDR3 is TGTGCCTGGAGCCGGACAGGGGGCGGGACTGAAGCTTTCTTT. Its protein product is CAWSRTGGGTEAFF.